These T cell receptor beta chains were read from a single sample in a study of regulatory T cells in long-lasting Graves disease. TCRdb recomputed calls from the multiplex PCR reads with MiXCR, one row per CDR3 protein. The data contain about 240,000 distinct CDR3 sequences, just over 20% of them singletons. The source material was peripheral blood mononuclear cells (PBMCs), sampled at new diagnosis, from a patient treated with antithyroid drugs. The receptor set was obtained from a female donor with Graves disease. The CDR3 runs from the conserved cysteine through the conserved F or W. A D gene is named only where the DNA matches it firmly. The size of a clone is reported for some rows only, either as once, few or many, or as a class for expanded clones.

clone size	V gene	CDR3 length	J gene	D gene	CDR3 DNA	CDR3 protein
many	TRBV4-2	16	TRBJ1-4	-	TGTGCCAGCAGCCAAGATATCGGCAGCTTTAATGAAAAACTGTTTTTT	CASSQDIGSFNEKLFF
many	TRBV27	16	TRBJ1-2	TRBD1	TGTGCCAGCAGTCGATCCGGGACAGGGTATGGTTATGGCTACACCTTC	CASSRSGTGYGYGYTF
many	TRBV30	14	TRBJ2-1	-	TGTGCCTGGAGTGTCGGGGGACAGTCCAATGAGCAGTTCTTC	CAWSVGGQSNEQFF
-	TRBV20-1	12	TRBJ1-4	-	TGCAGTGCTAGCCCCAAAGACCAAAAACTGTTTTTT	CSASPKDQKLFF
many	TRBV12-3/TRBV12-4	14	TRBJ2-2	-	TGTGCCAGCAGGAAGACAGGAAACACCGGGGAGCTGTTTTTT	CASRKTGNTGELFF
many	TRBV12-3/TRBV12-4	16	TRBJ1-1	-	TGTGCCAGCAGTTTAGGGCTTGGACGGAAGAACACTGAAGCTTTCTTT	CASSLGLGRKNTEAFF
few	TRBV12-3/TRBV12-4	17	TRBJ2-6	-	TGTGCCAGCAGTCCAACTATTAGACTGTCTGGGGCCAACGTCCTGACTTTC	CASSPTIRLSGANVLTF
many	TRBV6-2/TRBV6-3	16	TRBJ2-5	-	TGTGCCAGCAGTTACTCATACCGGGGCTCCCGAGAGACCCAGTACTTC	CASSYSYRGSRETQYF
-	TRBV6-1	15	TRBJ2-5	TRBD1	TGTGCCAGCAGTGCCCCCCCCCTAGGGGGCAAGACCCAGTACTTC	CASSAPPLGGKTQYF
many	TRBV11-3	18	TRBJ2-2	TRBD2	TGTGCCAGCAGCCTGGGAGGACTAGCGGGAGTGGAGACCGGGGAGCTGTTTTTT	CASSLGGLAGVETGELFF
-	TRBV6-2/TRBV6-3	13	TRBJ2-3	-	TGTGCCAGCAGACTACAGCGCACAGATACGCAGTATTTT	CASRLQRTDTQYF
many	TRBV15	14	TRBJ2-1	TRBD1	TGTGCCACCAGAAGACAGGGAGATTACAATGAGCAGTTCTTC	CATRRQGDYNEQFF
-	TRBV11-2	18	TRBJ2-3	TRBD2	TGTGCCAGCAGCTTAGGGGTCAAAGCGGGGGGGCTCGCAGATACGCAGTATTTT	CASSLGVKAGGLADTQYF
few	TRBV5-1	14	TRBJ2-3	-	TGCGCCAGCAGCTTGGGGCAGGGGCAAGATACGCAGTATTTT	CASSLGQGQDTQYF
-	TRBV4-3	15	TRBJ2-4	-	TGCGCCAGCAGCCAAGATCGGGGCACCGAAAACATTCAGTACTTC	CASSQDRGTENIQYF
many	TRBV7-2	12	TRBJ1-2	-	TGTGCCAGCAGCTTGGTAGGGTTCGGCTACACCTTC	CASSLVGFGYTF
-	TRBV2	12	TRBJ2-5	-	TGTGCCAGCAGTGGGACAGCGGAGACCCAGTACTTC	CASSGTAETQYF
many	TRBV6-2/TRBV6-3	13	TRBJ2-2	-	TGTGCCAGCAGAGACGAATTGACCGGGGAGCTGTTTTTT	CASRDELTGELFF
few	TRBV5-4	15	TRBJ2-5	-	TGTGCCAGCAGCCGAGTATCCGGGGCCCAAGAGACCCAGTACTTC	CASSRVSGAQETQYF
many	TRBV7-2	15	TRBJ2-5	-	TGTGCCAGCAGCTTAACAGTCAGCTTCCAAGAGACCCAGTACTTC	CASSLTVSFQETQYF
many	TRBV7-2	15	TRBJ2-3	-	TGTGCCAGCAGCCCAGATAGGTTTAACACAGATACGCAGTATTTT	CASSPDRFNTDTQYF
few	TRBV7-9	14	TRBJ1-4	-	TGTGCCAGCAGCTTAAAGGGATTCACTGAAAAACTGTTTTTT	CASSLKGFTEKLFF
many	TRBV11-2	14	TRBJ1-1	-	TGTGCCAGCAGCTTGGCACACCGGAACACTGAAGCTTTCTTT	CASSLAHRNTEAFF
many	TRBV7-3	13	TRBJ1-1	-	TGTGCCAGCAGTTACCAGAGGAACACTGAAGCTTTCTTT	CASSYQRNTEAFF